This TCR beta chain appears in the sequencing data of a study of shared clonotypes between healthy human individuals. Genomic DNA (from each subset) was split evenly across several immunoSEQ plates. Only in-frame clones appear in the TCRdb table, and some are missing; sequencing was by immunoSEQ multiplex PCR. Seen here are about 1.9 million clones, 93% observed once, and the top ten hold around 1.8%. V was shortened by 5 bases and J by 0 bases, with 4 bases between the two germline ends. The CDR3 runs to 13 residues. Germline values: CDR1 MDHEN, CDR2 SYDVKM. Terminally differentiated effector memory CD45RA+ cells were excluded from the naive CD8 cells, which were CD45RO-negative and positively selected for CCR7.

The V and J genes are TRBV28 and TRBJ1-4; D remains ambiguous. The specimen was naive CD8+ T cells from PBMCs. The source of this sequence is a man aged 18 to 29 in good health. Some clones in this sample may be carry-over from other donors' samples. This CDR3 is CASSQSTNEKLFF. The CDR3 DNA reads TGTGCCAGCAGTCAATCAACTAATGAAAAACTGTTTTTT.